Below, 15 T cell receptor beta chains from the same sample are listed, as sequenced in a study of T cell changes during pregnancy in multiple sclerosis. Assay used: immunoSEQ multiplex PCR; TCRdb lists only in-frame clones, some missing. Here the sample spans fewer than 85,000 clones, just under 95% being singletons. The sample consisted of peripheral blood, taken in the second trimester of pregnancy. The receptor set was obtained from a female donor with multiple sclerosis, enrolled in a pregnancy study.

This chain uses TRBV9 with TRBJ2-6, with TRBD1 matching over 7 bases. CDR1 is SGDLS, CDR2 YYNGEE, per germline. The CDR3 spans 15 residues. The V and J ends lost 6 bases and 1 base, in that order; junction bases with no gene match: 4. DNA for the CDR3: TGTGCCAGCAACAGACAGGGTTCTGGGGCCAACGTCCTGACTTTC. Residues: CASNRQGSGANVLTF.

This clone was detected only once. The chain couples TRBV13 to TRBJ2-3; 10 bases are a match to TRBD2. V shed 5 bases and J 7 bases; nucleotides not matched to a gene: 21. The CDR3 has 19 residues. Germline V gene data show CDR1 as PRHDT and CDR2 as FYEKMQ (reference sequence). The CDR3 DNA reads TGTGCCAGCAGCCACGATGACGTGGTTAGCGGGGGGCCACGAAATACGCAGTATTTT. As protein: CASSHDDVVSGGPRNTQYF.

V and J are TRBV5-4 and TRBJ2-5, with D perhaps matching TRBD2 (6 bases). From germline, CDR1 is SGHNT and CDR2 YYREEE (reference sequence). Deletions cut 3 bases from V and 4 bases from J, with 10 bases between. The CDR3 runs 13 residues. Written as DNA, the CDR3 is TGTGCCAGCAGCTCGGTGGGAGGAGAGACCCAGTACTTC. Its protein product is CASSSVGGETQYF.

The chain is built from TRBV15 and TRBJ2-3; TRBD2 aligns across 7 bases. This CDR3 has 16 amino acids. Germline V gene lookup returns CDR1 LNHNV and CDR2 YYDKDF (reference sequence). V lost 0 bases, J lost 1 base, and 4 bases stayed unmatched. CDR3 sequence (DNA): TGTGCCACCAGCAGAGAGGGCGGGAGTGGCACAGATACGCAGTATTTT. Its protein is CATSREGGSGTDTQYF. Together with reference TRBV15 and TRBJ2-3, the CDR3 gives the full variable domain: DAMVIQNPRYQVTQFGKPVTLSCSQTLNHNVMYWYQQKSSQAPKLLFHYYDKDFNNEADTPDNFQSRRPNTSFCFLDIRSPGLGDTAMYLCATSREGGSGTDTQYFGPGTRLTVL.

J is TRBJ2-5 and V is TRBV4-1; D may be TRBD2 (6 bases). V was cut by 0 bases and J by 5 bases, with 13 bases left in between. Germline-derived CDR1 and CDR2 are MGHRA and YSYEKL. The length of the CDR3 is 15 residues. This CDR3 is CASSQEAGARETQYF. The CDR3 DNA reads TGCGCCAGCAGCCAAGAAGCGGGTGCGCGGGAGACCCAGTACTTC.

This clone was seen only once. This specimen includes other DNA sequences encoding the same CDR3. The chain uses TRBV9 and TRBJ2-1, with 14 bases fitting TRBD2. Losses at the gene ends were 0 bases for V and 5 bases for J; bases not matched to a gene: 1. This CDR3 is 16 amino acids long. Germline-derived CDR1 and CDR2 are SGDLS and YYNGEE. This chain's CDR3 is CASSVGLAGGDNEQFF. In DNA form, the CDR3 reads TGTGCCAGCAGCGTAGGACTAGCGGGAGGGGACAATGAGCAGTTCTTC.

V usage is TRBV7-6 and J usage is TRBJ2-5; possible D gene TRBD2, 5 bases. V lost 4 bases and J lost 2, with 8 bases in between. Germline V lookup: CDR1 SGHVS, CDR2 FNYEAQ. This CDR3 spans 13 amino acids. CDR3 amino acids: CASSSGIQETQYF. DNA for the CDR3: TGTGCCAGCAGCTCCGGGATACAAGAGACCCAGTACTTC.

The V and J genes are TRBV6-1 and TRBJ1-2, with D uncertain. The CDR3 runs 11 residues. Germline assignment: CDR1 MNHNS and CDR2 SASEGT. Trimming removed 0 bases from V and 8 bases from J, with 4 bases in between. The DNA of the CDR3 is TGTGCCAGCAGTGAAGCGAGGGGCTACACCTTC. It codes for CASSEARGYTF.

The chain combines TRBV12-5 with TRBJ1-3; possibly TRBD1 for D (5 bases). This CDR3 has 14 residues. The germline V gene encodes CDR1 LGHNT and CDR2 FRNRAP. V was clipped by 6 bases and J by 0 bases, with 9 bases between them. As DNA, the CDR3 is TGTGCTAGTGGACCAGGGAACTCTGGAAACACCATATATTTT. Translated, it gives CASGPGNSGNTIYF.

The CDR3 coding sequence is TGTGCCAGCAGCCCCCAGGGAATTGGCACAGATACGCAGTATTTT. The encoded protein is CASSPQGIGTDTQYF. The J gene is TRBJ2-3, the V gene TRBV7-9; tentative D call: TRBD1 (5 bases). V lost 5 bases to trimming and J lost 1 base, with 13 bases between them. Per germline, CDR1 SEHNR and CDR2 FQNEAQ (reference sequence). The CDR3 length is 15 residues.

V and J are TRBV19 and TRBJ2-1; 9 bases align to TRBD2. The CDR3 spans 16 residues. Germline CDR1 reads LNHDA; CDR2 reads SQIVND (reference sequence). The V segment lost 5 bases and the J segment 7 bases; nucleotides outside the gene matches: 12. CDR3: CASSEVAGVLVNEQFF. For the CDR3, the DNA is TGTGCCAGTAGTGAAGTAGCGGGAGTCTTAGTTAATGAGCAGTTCTTC.

The chain joins TRBV7-3 to TRBJ2-1; D ambiguous. The germline V and J ends were trimmed by 2 bases and 5 bases, with 10 bases remaining between them. The CDR3 is 14 residues long. CDR1 is SGHTA and CDR2 is FQGTGA in the germline V gene. The CDR3 DNA is TGTGCCAGCAGCTTAGGTCCCCAGAACAATGAGCAGTTCTTC. This sequence encodes CASSLGPQNNEQFF.

This chain's CDR3 is CASSLPQGASSSEAFF. In nucleotides, the CDR3 is TGTGCCAGCAGTTTACCCCAGGGGGCTAGCTCGTCTGAAGCTTTCTTT. The chain uses TRBV28 and TRBJ1-1, with 8 bases fitting TRBD1. The CDR3 is 16 residues long. Germline loops: CDR1 MDHEN, CDR2 SYDVKM. After removal of 2 bases from V and 6 bases from J, the junction contained 11 bases not matched to a gene.

The chain combines TRBV29-1 with TRBJ1-1; D is uncertain. Germline CDR1 is SQVTM and CDR2 is ANQGSEA. Trimming cost V 4 bases and J 1 base, with 10 bases left between them. This CDR3 is built from 13 residues. The CDR3 DNA sequence: TGCAGCGTTGGAGTTTCACCGAACACTGAAGCTTTCTTT. It encodes CSVGVSPNTEAFF. Together with reference TRBV29-1 and TRBJ1-1, the CDR3 gives the full variable domain: SAVISQKPSRDICQRGTSLTIQCQVDSQVTMMFWYRQQPGQSLTLIATANQGSEATYESGFVIDKFPISRPNLTFSTLTVSNMSPEDSSIYLCSVGVSPNTEAFFGQGTRLTVV.

The rearrangement joins TRBV2 to TRBJ2-6, with 9 bases identical to TRBD1. Trimming cost V 5 bases and J 4 bases; bases outside gene matches: 3. CDR1 and CDR2 from the germline V gene are SNHLY and FYNNEI. The CDR3 extends over 15 amino acids. CDR3 sequence: CASSYRGQGANVLTF. CDR3 bases: TGTGCCAGCAGTTACAGGGGGCAAGGGGCCAACGTCCTGACTTTC.